The 5 T cell receptor beta chains in this list originate from one sample, sequenced in a study of blood T cell repertoires in COVID-19. Assay: immunoSEQ multiplex PCR; the TCRdb copy retains only in-frame clones and omits some. The table records more than 95,000 clones, approximately 91% of them present only once. The sample was peripheral blood. The receptor set was obtained from a human donor in a cohort sampled during active COVID-19.

This chain uses TRBV28 with TRBJ2-5; 11 nucleotides align to TRBD2. This CDR3 comprises 16 residues. With V trimmed by 6 bases and J by 3 bases, 9 bases remained unmatched. Germline CDR1 MDHEN, CDR2 SYDVKM. This CDR3 reads CASSPALGLAEETQYF. CDR3 nucleotide sequence: TGTGCCAGCAGCCCTGCCCTGGGACTAGCGGAAGAGACCCAGTACTTC.

This chain uses TRBV5-5 with TRBJ1-1, with TRBD1 matching 9 bases. J was trimmed by 4 bases and V by 3 bases; bases with no gene match: 1. This CDR3 has 13 residues. The germline V gene encodes CDR1 SGHKS and CDR2 YYEKEE (reference sequence). In nucleotides, the CDR3 is TGTGCCAGCAGCTGGGGACAGGGCACTGAAGCTTTCTTT. Its translation is CASSWGQGTEAFF. Supplemented by reference TRBV5-5 and TRBJ1-1, the full variable domain reads DAGVTQSPTHLIKTRGQQVTLRCSPISGHKSVSWYQQVLGQGPQFIFQYYEKEERGRGNFPDRFSARQFPNYSSELNVNALLLGDSALYLCASSWGQGTEAFFGQGTRLTVV.

The V call is TRBV5-4, the J call TRBJ2-4; 8 bases are shared with TRBD2. Germline assignment: CDR1 SGHNT and CDR2 YYREEE (reference sequence). CDR3 length: 14 residues. Losses at the gene ends were 3 bases for V and 8 bases for J; bases not matched to a gene: 7. CDR3 loop: CASSSGGGLDIQYF. The CDR3 nucleotides read TGTGCCAGCAGCTCCGGGGGGGGGTTGGACATTCAGTACTTC.

The chain couples TRBV19 to TRBJ1-2; tentatively, D is TRBD1 (6 bases). CDR1 is LNHDA, CDR2 SQIVND, per germline (reference sequence). This CDR3 is built from 14 residues. Trimming removed 8 bases at V and 6 bases at J, with 19 bases between. CDR3 nucleotide sequence: TGTGCCAGTTGCCGAGACAGGTCGGTGAATGGCTACACCTTC. Translation gives CASCRDRSVNGYTF.

J is TRBJ1-1 and V is TRBV29-1; TRBD1 is a possible D gene (5 bases). Germline CDR1 reads SQVTM; CDR2 reads ANQGSEA. V was clipped by 3 bases and J by 4 bases, with 6 bases between them. CDR3 size: 11 residues. CDR3 amino acids: CSVEGGTEAFF. In nucleotides, the CDR3 is TGCAGCGTTGAGGGGGGCACTGAAGCTTTCTTT.